These 5 T cell receptor beta chains were all obtained from the same sample, sequenced in a study of blood T cell dynamics during melanoma immunotherapy. Stated time point: pre-treatment baseline. Here immunoSEQ multiplex PCR was the method, and the copy in TCRdb shows in-frame clones only, minus some. The sample records several thousand clones, around 86% being singletons. The sample was blood, taken from a patient treated with checkpoint blockade. All receptors come from a human donor with melanoma.

The CDR3 protein is CASSLVFTSEQDTIYF. DNA of the CDR3: TGTGCCAGCAGCTTAGTATTCACTTCGGAGCAGGACACCATATATTTT. The chain carries TRBV7-9 and TRBJ1-3; D gene unclear. This CDR3 has 16 amino acids. V shed 1 base and J shed 8 bases, with 18 bases lying between them. Germline V CDR1 and CDR2: SEHNR, FQNEAQ (reference sequence).

In its sample, this clone was seen once. The rearrangement uses TRBV21-1 and TRBJ2-6; no DNA check was done on the table's D call, TRBD1. TRBV21-1 is a recognized pseudogene. This CDR3 comprises 16 residues. CDR3 coding DNA: TGTGCCAGCAAACCATGGCTCAGCTCTGGGGCCAACGTCCTGACTTTC. Translation: CASKPWLSSGANVLTF.

This chain uses TRBV23-1 with TRBJ2-1, with D possibly being TRBD2 (6 bases). TRBV23-1 is labeled an ORF, and its function is uncertain. This CDR3 has 20 residues. V was cut by 0 bases and J by 0 bases, with 21 bases left in between. CDR3 nucleotide sequence: TGCGCCAGCAGTCAATCGGCTAGGAGGGCGAGATTTAACTCCTACAATGAGCAGTTCTTC. It yields the protein CASSQSARRARFNSYNEQFF.

V gene TRBV14 combines with J gene TRBJ2-3, with D possibly matching TRBD2 (5 bases). Per germline, CDR1 SGHDN and CDR2 FVKESK. V dropped 2 bases and J dropped 5 bases, with 11 bases sitting between them. The length of the CDR3 is 14 residues. The CDR3 DNA sequence: TGTGCCAGCAGCCAATTCCTGGGAGAAGATACGCAGTATTTT. This encodes CASSQFLGEDTQYF.

This clone was counted a single time. CDR3 loop: CASSLAPGTAYEQYF. In DNA form, the CDR3 reads TGTGCCAGCAGCTTAGCCCCTGGGACAGCCTACGAGCAGTACTTC. The chain is built from TRBV7-2 and TRBJ2-7; TRBD1 matches at 7 bases. V lost 0 bases and J lost 2; bases outside the gene matches: 4. The V gene's germline CDR1 is SGHTA and CDR2 FQGNSA. The CDR3 is made up of 15 amino acids.